The clone carrying this T cell receptor (beta chain) was observed a few times. The data are from a study of blood T cell repertoires in COVID-19. Assay: immunoSEQ multiplex PCR; the TCRdb copy retains only in-frame clones and omits some. The repertoire has some 400,000 clones, more than 85% of them found once; the top ten carry 3%. V shed 2 bases and J shed 4 bases, with 12 bases lying between them. The CDR3 spans 14 residues. Germline V gene sequence: CDR1 SGHVS, CDR2 FQNEAQ. The material sequenced was peripheral blood. The rearrangement joins TRBV7-8 to TRBJ2-7, with D possibly TRBD2 on 5 matching bases. This clonotype was obtained from a human donor in a cohort sampled during active COVID-19. The CDR3 nucleotides read TGTGCCAGCAGCTTATACCGGGAAAGGTACGAGCAGTACTTC. Protein: CASSLYRERYEQYF.